This TCR beta chain was obtained from a study of blood T cells in healthy people across ages. This clonotype has a single count. A J-beta primer mix and a sample-barcoded 5' primer were used in a second PCR of about 6 to 12 cycles. MiXCR, run by TCRdb on the 5' RACE reads, gives a single entry per CDR3 protein. The table lists 650,000 to 700,000 distinct CDR3 sequences, around 52% of them singletons, with about 13% in the top ten. Trimming removed 6 bases from V and 5 bases from J; junction bases left unmatched: 15. The germline V gene has CDR1 DFQATT and CDR2 SNEGSKA (reference sequence). The CDR3 consists of 16 residues.

The receptor was isolated from a woman of 80 years or more in good health. The chain uses TRBV20-1 and TRBJ2-7, with 11 nucleotides matching TRBD2. Sequenced sample: blood. Here the CDR3 reads CSATTLSGRASHEQYF. The CDR3 DNA is TGCAGTGCCACGACCCTTAGCGGGAGGGCATCCCACGAGCAGTACTTC.